The rows below give T cell receptor beta chains drawn from one sample of a study of cytomegalovirus exposure and HLA in healthy donors. The repertoire was sequenced with immunoSEQ multiplex PCR; TCRdb's copy has only in-frame clones and lacks some. The table records around 130,000 clones, just over 75% of them present only once. The source material was PBMCs. The receptors here all came from a woman between 50 and 59 years old in good health and CMV-seronegative. The CDR3 runs from the conserved cysteine through the conserved F or W. The order of the fields is D gene, J gene, V gene, clone size, CDR3 protein, CDR3 DNA. A D gene is named only where the DNA matches it firmly. Expanded clones get a size class; other rows say once, few or many, or leave the size out.

D gene: .; J gene: TRBJ1-5; V gene: TRBV28; clone size: .; CDR3 protein: CASSFPREPRNQPQHF; CDR3 DNA: TGTGCCAGCAGTTTCCCGCGGGAGCCGAGGAATCAGCCCCAGCATTTT
D gene: .; J gene: TRBJ2-1; V gene: TRBV7-6; clone size: few; CDR3 protein: CASSLATVAGEQFF; CDR3 DNA: TGTGCCAGCAGCTTAGCGACCGTAGCTGGGGAGCAGTTCTTC
D gene: TRBD1; J gene: TRBJ2-7; V gene: TRBV5-6; clone size: .; CDR3 protein: CASSPTGAGEQYF; CDR3 DNA: TGTGCCAGCAGCCCTACAGGGGCAGGCGAGCAGTACTTC
D gene: .; J gene: TRBJ1-4; V gene: TRBV4-3; clone size: .; CDR3 protein: CASSQVLRGATNEKLFF; CDR3 DNA: TGCGCCAGCAGCCAAGTGCTCAGGGGCGCAACTAATGAAAAACTGTTTTTT
D gene: TRBD1; J gene: TRBJ1-1; V gene: TRBV28; clone size: .; CDR3 protein: CASTRQGLNTEAFF; CDR3 DNA: TGTGCCAGCACCAGACAGGGGTTGAACACTGAAGCTTTCTTT
D gene: .; J gene: TRBJ2-3; V gene: TRBV30; clone size: .; CDR3 protein: CAWSPGTSTDTQYF; CDR3 DNA: TGTGCCTGGAGTCCCGGGACTAGCACAGATACGCAGTATTTT
D gene: .; J gene: TRBJ2-7; V gene: TRBV20-1; clone size: .; CDR3 protein: CSHFYEQYF; CDR3 DNA: TGCAGCCATTTCTACGAGCAGTACTTC
D gene: .; J gene: TRBJ2-7; V gene: TRBV7-2; clone size: .; CDR3 protein: CASSSPTDYEQYF; CDR3 DNA: TGTGCCAGCAGCTCCCCAACAGACTACGAGCAGTACTTC
D gene: .; J gene: TRBJ2-3; V gene: TRBV29-1; clone size: .; CDR3 protein: CSVGGRGARTDTQYF; CDR3 DNA: TGCAGCGTTGGGGGTCGGGGGGCTCGAACAGATACGCAGTATTTT
D gene: .; J gene: TRBJ2-1; V gene: TRBV9; clone size: .; CDR3 protein: CASSDGRGDEQFF; CDR3 DNA: TGTGCCAGCAGCGACGGGAGAGGCGATGAGCAGTTCTTC